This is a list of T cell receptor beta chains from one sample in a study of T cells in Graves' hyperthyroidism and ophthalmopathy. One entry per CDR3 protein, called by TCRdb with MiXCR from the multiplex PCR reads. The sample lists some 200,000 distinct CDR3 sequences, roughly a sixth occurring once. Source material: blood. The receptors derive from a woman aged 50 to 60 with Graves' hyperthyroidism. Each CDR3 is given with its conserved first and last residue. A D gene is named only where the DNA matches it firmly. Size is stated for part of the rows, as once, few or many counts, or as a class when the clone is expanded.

TGTGCCTGGAGTCCCAGCGATTTATCACCCCTCCACTTT	CAWSPSDLSPLHF	TRBV30	-	many	TRBJ1-6
TGTGCCAGCAGCGGGACACAGGGGGCGAGGAATGAGCAGTTCTTC	CASSGTQGARNEQFF	TRBV7-3	TRBD1	-	TRBJ2-1
TGTGCCAGCAGTAATCAGGGAGAGGGCAATCAGCCCCAGCATTTT	CASSNQGEGNQPQHF	TRBV6-2/TRBV6-3	-	-	TRBJ1-5
TGTGCCAGCAGCTTAAAGGGTTTCAATCAGCCCCAGCATTTT	CASSLKGFNQPQHF	TRBV7-8	-	-	TRBJ1-5
TGCAGTGCGCCCAGCGGGAGGGGCGAGCAGTACTTC	CSAPSGRGEQYF	TRBV20-1	TRBD2	many	TRBJ2-7
TGTGCCCTCGCCCCAGCTGGTGGCGGGGAGCTGTTTTTT	CALAPAGGGELFF	TRBV27	-	-	TRBJ2-2
TGTGCCAGCAGCCAAGACCCAAATTACGAGCAGTACTTC	CASSQDPNYEQYF	TRBV4-2	-	many	TRBJ2-7
TGCGCCAGCAGTGCAGGGTCTGGGACCGGGGAGCTGTTTTTT	CASSAGSGTGELFF	TRBV10-1	-	few	TRBJ2-2
TGTGCCAGCAGTTTGGCAGGGAGCAATCAGCCCCAGCATTTT	CASSLAGSNQPQHF	TRBV12-3/TRBV12-4	-	many	TRBJ1-5
TGTGCCAGCTCACCGGAGCCCTTAGAAAAACTGTTTTTT	CASSPEPLEKLFF	TRBV18	-	few	TRBJ1-4
TGTGCCAGCAGCGCGACTAGCGGGACGCGGGCTGAGCAGTTCTTC	CASSATSGTRAEQFF	TRBV3-1	TRBD2	many	TRBJ2-1